This T cell receptor beta chain was sequenced for a study of cytomegalovirus exposure and HLA in healthy donors. About this clone: The antigen is unknown.

Overall study findings and caveats: Presence/absence analyses treated sequencing depth as roughly uniform across donors. Analysis performed later found under 20,000 TCR beta sequences associated with HLA alleles at 0.05 false discovery rate.

The germline gives CDR1 GTSNPN, CDR2 SVGIG (reference sequence). V was clipped by 1 base and J by 5 bases; unmatched bases: 9. The CDR3 runs to 17 residues. The PCR made use of 60 Vbeta and 13 Jbeta primers. Assay used: immunoSEQ multiplex PCR; TCRdb lists only in-frame clones, some missing. The sample has about 65,000 clones; almost 80% are singletons. The specimen was PBMCs. The TCR originated in a girl under 18 in good health and CMV-seropositive. This chain uses TRBV30 with TRBJ2-5, with 14 bases matching TRBD2. CDR3 coding DNA: TGTGCCTGGAGTGGTCGACTAGCGGGGGGGCCGGGGGAGACCCAGTACTTC. As protein: CAWSGRLAGGPGETQYF. The variable domain in full, with the rest retrieved from reference TRBV30 and TRBJ2-5, is SQTIHQWPATLVQPVGSPLSLECTVEGTSNPNLYWYRQAAGRGLQLLFYSVGIGQISSEVPQNLSASRPQDRQFILSSKKLLLSDSGFYLCAWSGRLAGGPGETQYFGPGTRLLVL.